This is a list of T cell receptor beta chains from one sample in a study of blood T cell repertoires in COVID-19. Clones were read by immunoSEQ multiplex PCR, and TCRdb kept only the in-frame ones, dropping some. Of around 110,000 clones in the sample, approximately 87% were seen once. The sequenced material came from peripheral blood. The receptors stem from a man aged 25-45 years with acute or convalescent COVID-19. The CDR3 runs from the conserved cysteine through the conserved F or W. D genes are given only for firm matches. The size entry is marked missing in some rows and otherwise reads once, few, many or a size class.

V,J,D,size,DNA,CDR3
TRBV5-4,TRBJ1-1,NA,NA,TGTGCCAGCACTCCTGGACAGAACACTGAAGCTTTCTTT,CASTPGQNTEAFF
TRBV19,TRBJ1-5,NA,NA,TGTGCCAGTAGTATAGATCATTTGTCGGGGGGCGATCAGCCCCAGCATTTT,CASSIDHLSGGDQPQHF
TRBV27,TRBJ2-3,TRBD2,few,TGTGCCAGCAGTTTATCGGGGAGAACTAGCGGGAGTTCAGATACGCAGTATTTT,CASSLSGRTSGSSDTQYF
TRBV5-1,TRBJ1-2,NA,NA,TGCGCCAGCAGCTCACCGACAGGTCAAAAGAACTATGGCTACACCTTC,CASSSPTGQKNYGYTF
TRBV30,TRBJ2-1,NA,NA,TGTGCCTGGATGGCCAACAATGAGCAGTTCTTC,CAWMANNEQFF
TRBV7-2,TRBJ1-1,NA,NA,TGTGCCAGCAGCTTTACAGGGAGGAACACTGAAGCTTTCTTT,CASSFTGRNTEAFF
TRBV21-1,TRBJ1-5,NA,NA,TGTGCCAGCAGCAAAGCGCTTTGGAGACAGGGATGTGTTCAGCCCCAGCATTTT,CASSKALWRQGCVQPQHF
TRBV11-2,TRBJ2-6,TRBD1,NA,TGTGCCAGCAGCGGAGACAGGGGGAGACTCTCTGGGGCCAACGTCCTGACTTTC,CASSGDRGRLSGANVLTF
TRBV5-1,TRBJ1-1,NA,NA,TGCGCCAGCAGCCCCGGACAAACACCTTCCTTGAACACTGAAGCTTTCTTT,CASSPGQTPSLNTEAFF
TRBV5-6,TRBJ1-1,NA,NA,TGTGCCAGCAGCTTTTCAGGGCTAGGTGAAGCTTTCTTT,CASSFSGLGEAFF
TRBV27,TRBJ2-7,TRBD2,NA,TGTGCCAGCAGTTCTCTTCGGACTAGCGGACCGGGCGAGCAGTACTTC,CASSSLRTSGPGEQYF
TRBV3-1/TRBV3-2,TRBJ1-1,TRBD1,NA,TGTGCCAGCAATCAGGGGGAGTTTAGTGCTGAAGCTTTCTTT,CASNQGEFSAEAFF
TRBV7-9,TRBJ2-7,NA,NA,TGTGCCAGCAGCCCGGGGACTGGCTCCTACGAGCAGTACTTC,CASSPGTGSYEQYF
TRBV29-1,TRBJ1-1,TRBD1,NA,TGCAGCGTTGTAAGACAGGGGGCCTCTGAAGCTTTCTTT,CSVVRQGASEAFF
TRBV5-8,TRBJ2-4,NA,NA,TGTGCCAGCAGCGCAGGACTGGGATTGGGCATTCAGTACTTC,CASSAGLGLGIQYF
TRBV5-1,TRBJ1-4,NA,NA,TGCGCCAGTGACCACGGACAGAGGAATGAAAAACTGTTTTTT,CASDHGQRNEKLFF
TRBV4-2,TRBJ2-5,TRBD1,medium-sized,TGTGCCAGCAGCCAAGATCTCGGACAGGGGGCAGAGACCCAGTACTTC,CASSQDLGQGAETQYF
TRBV19,TRBJ2-2,TRBD1,NA,TGTGCCAGTAGTATAACGGCAGGGGGCACCGGGGAGCTGTTTTTT,CASSITAGGTGELFF
TRBV7-2,TRBJ1-1,TRBD1,NA,TGTGCCAGCAGCTTGGCGACAGGGGAACACACTGAAGCTTTCTTT,CASSLATGEHTEAFF
TRBV19,TRBJ1-2,TRBD1,NA,TGTGCCAGTAGCTTGACAGGGGTCTATGGCTACACCTTC,CASSLTGVYGYTF
TRBV9,TRBJ2-5,TRBD1,NA,TGTGCCAGCAGCGTTAAAGACAGGGGTCCCAAAGAGACCCAGTACTTC,CASSVKDRGPKETQYF
TRBV4-1,TRBJ2-5,NA,few,TGCGCCAGCAGCCCGACTCCGTCCCAAGAGACCCAGTACTTC,CASSPTPSQETQYF
TRBV19,TRBJ2-7,TRBD1,NA,TGTGCCAGTAGTCCCGGGACAGGACTCGAGCAGTACTTC,CASSPGTGLEQYF
TRBV5-5,TRBJ2-7,TRBD1,NA,TGTGCCAGCAGCTGGGGGACAGGGTCCTACGAGCAGTACTTC,CASSWGTGSYEQYF
TRBV7-9,TRBJ2-1,NA,NA,TGTGCCACCCTTCCAGGAGGGGGGGATGAGCAGTTCTTC,CATLPGGGDEQFF
TRBV10-3,TRBJ1-6,NA,NA,TGTGCCATCAGCGTTGGTCTAAATTCACCCCTCCACTTT,CAISVGLNSPLHF
TRBV6-5,TRBJ2-1,NA,once,TGTGCCAGCACTCAATCGACAGGCTCCTACAATGAGCAGTTCTTC,CASTQSTGSYNEQFF
TRBV29-1,TRBJ1-2,NA,NA,TGCAGCGTTGGAGGTTTCTATGGCTACACCTTC,CSVGGFYGYTF
TRBV6-2/TRBV6-3,TRBJ2-7,TRBD2,NA,TGTGCCAGCAGTATACTAGCGGGGGACTACGAGCAGTACTTC,CASSILAGDYEQYF
TRBV7-6,TRBJ2-1,TRBD2,NA,TGTGCCAGCAGCTCGGGACTAGCGGGTTACAATGAGCAGTTCTTC,CASSSGLAGYNEQFF
TRBV5-4,TRBJ1-1,TRBD1,NA,TGTGCCAGCACCGGGACAGGGGGCACTGAAGCTTTCTTT,CASTGTGGTEAFF
TRBV7-2,TRBJ1-5,NA,NA,TGTGCCAGCAGCTTAGGTGGAGGGATGGGCAATCAGCCCCAGCATTTT,CASSLGGGMGNQPQHF
TRBV7-2,TRBJ2-1,TRBD1,NA,TGTGCCAGCAGCCGGGACAGATACAATGAGCAGTTCTTC,CASSRDRYNEQFF